These 6 T cell receptor beta chains were all obtained from the same sample, sequenced in a study of graft-versus-host responses after intestinal transplantation. For these TCRs, the target antigens are not known. Using immunoSEQ multiplex PCR, the repertoire was profiled, and TCRdb retains in-frame clones only, with some absent. The table includes approximately 88,000 clones, about 90% detected once. The input for sequencing was unstimulated CD4+ T cells sorted from spleen or lymph node cells, taken before intestinal transplant. The receptors here all came from a human donor who received an intestinal transplant.

The rearrangement uses TRBV25-1 and TRBJ2-5, with D tentatively TRBD2 (5 bases). Germline CDR1 and CDR2: MGHDK and SYGVNS. Trimming removed 2 bases at V and 1 base at J, with 11 bases between. This CDR3 contains 15 residues. As DNA, the CDR3 is TGTGCCAGCAGTGAAGCGACTACCCTCCAAGAGACCCAGTACTTC. Translated, it gives CASSEATTLQETQYF.

The J gene is TRBJ1-3, the V gene TRBV6-6; unclear D gene. The V gene's germline CDR1 is MNHNY and CDR2 SVGAGI (reference sequence). V lost 2 bases, J lost 0 bases, and 5 bases lay in between. The CDR3 totals 14 residues. CDR3 sequence (DNA): TGTGCCAGCAGTTACGGCAGCTCTGGAAACACCATATATTTT. Protein: CASSYGSSGNTIYF.

The J gene is TRBJ2-7, the V gene TRBV5-1; 12 nucleotides match TRBD1. This CDR3 region has 15 residues. The trim removed 2 bases at V and 6 bases at J, leaving 6 bases unmatched. The germline CDR1 and CDR2 sequences are SGHRS and YFSETQ. CDR3 amino acids: CASSFVGQGAGEQYF. The CDR3 DNA reads TGCGCCAGCAGCTTCGTGGGACAGGGGGCTGGCGAGCAGTACTTC.

The chain combines TRBV5-1 with TRBJ1-1; 7 nucleotides align to TRBD1. V shed 4 bases, J shed 3 bases, and the junction held 9 bases outside the gene matches. Germline V gene data show CDR1 as SGHRS and CDR2 as YFSETQ. This CDR3 region has 15 residues. The CDR3, as DNA: TGCGCCAGCAGCCCGGCCCGGACAGGCGACACTGAAGCTTTCTTT. Translation: CASSPARTGDTEAFF.

The V and J genes are TRBV7-2 and TRBJ2-5; 13 bases align to TRBD2. CDR3 length equals 15 residues. V trimming: 5 bases; J trimming: 5 bases; junction bases outside the gene matches: 5. CDR1 is SGHTA, CDR2 FQGNSA, per germline. The CDR3: CASSLTSGGWETQYF. In DNA form, the CDR3 reads TGTGCCAGCAGCCTGACTAGCGGGGGGTGGGAGACCCAGTACTTC.

This sequence joins TRBV2 and TRBJ2-5; 8 positions agree with TRBD2. The CDR3 consists of 14 residues. Germline CDR1 reads SNHLY; CDR2 reads FYNNEI. With 8 bases clipped from V and 3 bases from J, the junction kept 8 bases outside the gene matches. For the CDR3, the DNA is TGTGCCAGCGAGCAGGGACTAGTCAAAGAGACCCAGTACTTC. Translated: CASEQGLVKETQYF.